A single sample is the source of the 16 T cell receptor beta chains below, sequenced in a study of T cell responses to AZD1222 COVID-19 vaccine. Assay: immunoSEQ multiplex PCR; the TCRdb copy retains only in-frame clones and omits some. Of some 110,000 clones listed, more than 85% are singletons. The sample in question was peripheral blood, obtained 28 days after the second AZD1222 dose. The receptor set was obtained from an adult who received the AZD1222 COVID-19 vaccine.

The rearrangement uses TRBV2 and TRBJ1-5; no firm D call. The CDR3 spans 12 residues. Trimming took 4 bases from V and 7 from J, leaving 8 bases between them. Per germline, CDR1 SNHLY and CDR2 FYNNEI. The CDR3 bases are TGTGCCAGCAGTGGAGATGGACAGCCCCAGCATTTT. Encoded protein: CASSGDGQPQHF.

The CDR3 sequence is CASSATSGRGETQYF. In nucleotides, the CDR3 is TGTGCCAGCAGCGCGACTAGCGGGAGAGGAGAGACCCAGTACTTC. The V call is TRBV9, the J call TRBJ2-5; 12 bases fit TRBD2. The V gene end was trimmed by 3 bases and the J gene end by 4 bases; junction bases not matched to a gene: 4. The CDR3 has 15 residues. Per germline, CDR1 SGDLS and CDR2 YYNGEE.

The CDR3 DNA reads TGTGCCAGCAGCTACCGCAGAGAGTATTACACTGAAGCTTTCTTT. This gives the protein CASSYRREYYTEAFF. V is TRBV7-8 and J is TRBJ1-1, with D hard to call. CDR3 size: 15 residues. Germline V lookup: CDR1 SGHVS, CDR2 FQNEAQ. V lost 4 bases, J lost 3 bases, and 15 bases lay in between.

J is TRBJ2-2 and V is TRBV29-1, with 15 positions matching TRBD2. Per the germline V gene, CDR1 is SQVTM and CDR2 is ANQGSEA. The CDR3 covers 17 residues. V lost 7 bases to trimming and J lost 0 bases; unmatched junction nucleotides: 6. The chain's CDR3 is CSGGLAGGPANTGELFF. CDR3 in DNA: TGCAGCGGTGGACTAGCGGGGGGGCCAGCGAACACCGGGGAGCTGTTTTTT.

The CDR3 DNA reads as TGTGCCAGCAGTGACGACAGTTCCTACGAGCAGTACTTC. Residues: CASSDDSSYEQYF. This chain uses TRBV2 with TRBJ2-7; tentative D call: TRBD1 (5 bases). CDR1 is SNHLY and CDR2 is FYNNEI in the germline V gene. The V and J ends lost 3 bases and 1 base respectively, with 7 bases between them. This CDR3 is 13 amino acids long. Combining the CDR3 with reference TRBV2 and TRBJ2-7 gives the whole variable domain EPEVTQTPSHQVTQMGQEVILRCVPISNHLYFYWYRQILGQKVEFLVSFYNNEISEKSEIFDDQFSVERPDGSNFTLKIRSTKLEDSAMYFCASSDDSSYEQYFGPGTRLTVT.

This sequence joins TRBV6-5 and TRBJ2-1; D is uncertain. V was pared by 0 bases and J by 7 bases, with 4 bases between. The CDR3 length is 12 residues. Germline CDR1 is MNHEY and CDR2 is SVGAGI. This CDR3 reads CASSYSSNEQFF. DNA of the CDR3: TGTGCCAGCAGTTACTCAAGTAATGAGCAGTTCTTC.

This rearrangement joins TRBV30 to TRBJ2-3; a possible D gene is TRBD1 (6 bases). This CDR3 is 12 amino acids long. Germline CDR1 GTSNPN, CDR2 SVGIG (reference sequence). V was trimmed by 4 bases and J by 2 bases, leaving 7 bases between them. The CDR3 DNA sequence: TGTGCCTGGACAGGGGTCACAGATACGCAGTATTTT. It yields the protein CAWTGVTDTQYF.

This chain connects TRBV19 to TRBJ2-6; D is uncertain. CDR3 length: 15 amino acids. Trimming pared 1 base from V and 1 base from J, leaving 5 bases between. Per germline, CDR1 LNHDA and CDR2 SQIVND (reference sequence). In nucleotides, the CDR3 is TGTGCCAGTAGTATAGTGGCGTCTGGGGCCAACGTCCTGACTTTC. Its protein product is CASSIVASGANVLTF.

V usage is TRBV3-1 (or the pseudogene TRBV3-2) and J usage is TRBJ2-1, with 9 nucleotides matching TRBD2. The ends lost 2 bases at V and 4 bases at J; junction bases unmatched: 3. The CDR3 loop spans 15 amino acids. In germline, CDR1 is LGHDT, CDR2 YNNKEL (reference sequence). The CDR3, as DNA: TGTGCCAGCAGCCAACCTAGCGGGACGTACAATGAGCAGTTCTTC. Protein sequence: CASSQPSGTYNEQFF.

This rearrangement joins TRBV28 to TRBJ1-2; possible D gene TRBD1, 5 bases. Germline CDR1 is MDHEN and CDR2 is SYDVKM. V was cut by 3 bases and J by 0 bases, with 11 bases left in between. The CDR3 runs to 15 residues. CDR3 DNA: TGTGCCAGCAGTTTGGGAGACAGCACTAACTATGGCTACACCTTC. It yields the protein CASSLGDSTNYGYTF.

V usage is TRBV18 and J usage is TRBJ2-7, with a weak D call TRBD1 (5 bases). Germline lookup yields CDR1 KGHSH and CDR2 LQKENI. Trimming removed 4 bases from V and 0 bases from J, with 10 bases in between. The CDR3 runs 14 residues. The CDR3 sequence is CASSRGDASYEQYF. Here the CDR3 DNA reads TGTGCCAGCTCACGGGGCGACGCCTCCTACGAGCAGTACTTC. Based on the CDR3 plus reference TRBV18 and TRBJ2-7, the full variable domain is NAGVMQNPRHLVRRRGQEARLRCSPMKGHSHVYWYRQLPEEGLKFMVYLQKENIIDESGMPKERFSAEFPKEGPSILRIQQVVRGDSAAYFCASSRGDASYEQYFGPGTRLTVT.

J is TRBJ1-1 and V is TRBV28; D ambiguous. V gave up 3 bases and J gave up 5 bases, with 4 bases separating them. Looked up from germline, CDR1 is MDHEN and CDR2 is SYDVKM. This CDR3 has 11 residues. This chain's CDR3 is CASSFRTEAFF. The CDR3 coding sequence is TGTGCCAGCAGTTTCCGGACTGAAGCTTTCTTT.

The chain has TRBV7-6 and TRBJ1-1; no firm D call. The germline gives CDR1 SGHVS, CDR2 FNYEAQ. This CDR3 has 15 amino acids. Trimming removed 0 bases at V and 3 bases at J, with 11 bases between. CDR3 DNA sequence: TGTGCCAGCAGCTTAGCATTCCGGGAGGACACTGAAGCTTTCTTT. This translates into CASSLAFREDTEAFF.

The chain carries TRBV19 and TRBJ2-3, with TRBD2 matching over 10 bases. V shed 1 base and J 1 base; nucleotides not matched to a gene: 2. The CDR3 has 16 amino acids. CDR1 and CDR2 (germline): LNHDA, SQIVND (reference sequence). CDR3 region: CASSIALAGGTDTQYF. In DNA, the CDR3 is TGTGCCAGTAGTATAGCCCTAGCGGGGGGCACAGATACGCAGTATTTT.

The chain recombines TRBV20-1 with TRBJ1-4, with a weak D call TRBD1 (5 bases). The length of the CDR3 is 13 residues. Germline CDR1 DFQATT, CDR2 SNEGSKA (reference sequence). V lost 3 bases to trimming and J lost 5 bases, with 10 bases between them. CDR3 in amino acids: CSASLGTNEKLFF. For the CDR3, the DNA is TGCAGTGCTAGTCTGGGGACGAATGAAAAACTGTTTTTT.

V is TRBV19 and J is TRBJ2-3, with D unclear. CDR3 size: 14 residues. The V end was cut by 10 bases, the J end by 0 bases, with 14 bases between. CDR1 is LNHDA and CDR2 is SQIVND in the germline V gene (reference sequence). The CDR3 spells CATRQRSSTDTQYF. CDR3 nucleotides: TGTGCCACCCGGCAACGGTCTAGCACAGATACGCAGTATTTT.